This entry concerns a single T cell receptor beta chain. The data are from a study of control samples from healthy donors and cancer patients. Germline-derived CDR1 and CDR2 are MGHRA and YSYEKL. V was trimmed by 4 bases and J by 2 bases, leaving 11 bases between them. The CDR3 length is 14 residues. The data were produced by immunoSEQ multiplex PCR, yet TCRdb's version contains in-frame clones alone and is incomplete. The top ten hold over 3% of the sample, which has about 94,000 clones, around nine tenths seen once. The sequence came from a woman aged 18-29 years in good health. The material sequenced was blood. The genes are TRBV4-1 and TRBJ1-1, with D tentatively TRBD1 (6 bases). This chain's CDR3 is CASSRNRVNTEAFF. For the CDR3, the DNA is TGCGCCAGCAGCCGGAACAGGGTTAACACTGAAGCTTTCTTT.